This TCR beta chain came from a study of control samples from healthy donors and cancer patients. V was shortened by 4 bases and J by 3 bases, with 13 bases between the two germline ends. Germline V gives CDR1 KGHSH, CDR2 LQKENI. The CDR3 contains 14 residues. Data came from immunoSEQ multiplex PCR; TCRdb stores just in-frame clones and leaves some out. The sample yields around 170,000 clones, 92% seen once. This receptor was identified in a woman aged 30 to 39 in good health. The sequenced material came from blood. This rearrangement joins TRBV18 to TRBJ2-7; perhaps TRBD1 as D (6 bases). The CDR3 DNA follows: TGTGCCAGCTCACTGGGACAAATTAGCTACGAGCAGTACTTC. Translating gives CASSLGQISYEQYF.